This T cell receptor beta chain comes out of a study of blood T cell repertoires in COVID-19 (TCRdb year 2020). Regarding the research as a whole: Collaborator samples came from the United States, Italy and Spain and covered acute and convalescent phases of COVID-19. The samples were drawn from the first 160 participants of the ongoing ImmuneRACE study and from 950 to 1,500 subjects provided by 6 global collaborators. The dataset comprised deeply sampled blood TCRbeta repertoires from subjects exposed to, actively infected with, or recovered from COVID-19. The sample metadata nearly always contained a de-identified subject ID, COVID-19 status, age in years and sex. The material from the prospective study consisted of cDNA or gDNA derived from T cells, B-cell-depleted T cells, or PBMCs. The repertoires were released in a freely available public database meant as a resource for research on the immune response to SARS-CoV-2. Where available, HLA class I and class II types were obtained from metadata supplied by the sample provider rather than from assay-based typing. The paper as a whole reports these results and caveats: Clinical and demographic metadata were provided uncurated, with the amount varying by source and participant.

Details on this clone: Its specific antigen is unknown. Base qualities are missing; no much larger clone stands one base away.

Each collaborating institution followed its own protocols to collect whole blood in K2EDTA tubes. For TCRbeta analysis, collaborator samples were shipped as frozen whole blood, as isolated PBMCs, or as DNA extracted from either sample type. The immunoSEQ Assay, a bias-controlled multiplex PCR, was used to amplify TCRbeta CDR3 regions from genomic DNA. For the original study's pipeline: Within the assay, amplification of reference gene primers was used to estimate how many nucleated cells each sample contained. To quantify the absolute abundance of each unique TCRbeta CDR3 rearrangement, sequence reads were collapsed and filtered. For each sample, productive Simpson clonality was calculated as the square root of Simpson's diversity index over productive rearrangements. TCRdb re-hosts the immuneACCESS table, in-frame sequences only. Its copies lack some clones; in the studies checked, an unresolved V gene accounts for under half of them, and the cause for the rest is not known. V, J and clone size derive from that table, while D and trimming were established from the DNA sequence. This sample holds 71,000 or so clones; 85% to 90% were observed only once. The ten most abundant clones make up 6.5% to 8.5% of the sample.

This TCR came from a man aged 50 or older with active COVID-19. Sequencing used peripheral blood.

Here is the DNA: TGTGCCAGCAGACCCCTCTACAGGAACACTGAAGCTTTCTTT. It specifies CASRPLYRNTEAFF. Recombination linked TRBV28 to TRBJ1-1, with no D gene named confidently. There are 14 amino acids in the CDR3, from cysteine to phenylalanine inclusive. Only the CDR3 DNA stays, 42 bases, in frame from base 1. V is pared back by 6 bases and J by 1 base, with 12 bases lying between the germline termini. In the germline V gene, CDR1 corresponds to MDHEN and CDR2 to SYDVKM.